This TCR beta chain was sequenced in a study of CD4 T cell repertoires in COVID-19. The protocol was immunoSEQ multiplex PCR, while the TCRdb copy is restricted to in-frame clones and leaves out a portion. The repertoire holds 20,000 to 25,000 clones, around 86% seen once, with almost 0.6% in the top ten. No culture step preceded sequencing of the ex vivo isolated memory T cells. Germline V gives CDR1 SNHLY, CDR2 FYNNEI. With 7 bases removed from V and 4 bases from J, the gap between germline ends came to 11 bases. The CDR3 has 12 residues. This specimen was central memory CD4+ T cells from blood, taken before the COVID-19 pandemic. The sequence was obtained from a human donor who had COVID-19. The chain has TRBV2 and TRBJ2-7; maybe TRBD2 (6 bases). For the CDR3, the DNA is TGTGCCAGCACCGAGGGAGGATACGAGCAGTACTTC. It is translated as CASTEGGYEQYF.